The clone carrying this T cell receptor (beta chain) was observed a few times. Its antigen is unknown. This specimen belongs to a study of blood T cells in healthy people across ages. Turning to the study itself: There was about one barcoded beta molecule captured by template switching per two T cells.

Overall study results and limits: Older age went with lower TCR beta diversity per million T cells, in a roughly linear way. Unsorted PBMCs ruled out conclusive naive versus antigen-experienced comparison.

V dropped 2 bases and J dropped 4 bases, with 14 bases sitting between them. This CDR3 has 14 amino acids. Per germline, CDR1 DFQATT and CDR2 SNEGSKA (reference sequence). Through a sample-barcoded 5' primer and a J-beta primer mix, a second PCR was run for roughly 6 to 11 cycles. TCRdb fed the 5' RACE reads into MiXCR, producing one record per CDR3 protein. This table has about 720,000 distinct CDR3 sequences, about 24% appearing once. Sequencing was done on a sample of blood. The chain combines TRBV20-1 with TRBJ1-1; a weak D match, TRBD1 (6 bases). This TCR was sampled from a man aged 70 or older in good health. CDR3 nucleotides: TGCAGTGCTAGAACCGGGACACTAGCCACTGAAGCTTTCTTT. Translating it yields CSARTGTLATEAFF.